The 8 T cell receptor beta chains below were found in one sample sequenced in a study of blood T cells in healthy people across ages (dated by TCRdb to between 2014 and 2016). The library was built by means of 5' RACE. Sequencing used an Illumina HiSeq 2500. A second roughly 7 to 11 cycle PCR used a sample-barcoded 5' primer and a J-beta primer mix. The public reads were quality trimmed at Q25 with fastp and then assembled into clones with MiXCR by TCRdb, keeping productive beta chains. Rows with one shared CDR3 protein collapse into an entry with the most common genes and DNA. For this sample the table gives 1.5 million to 1.9 million distinct CDR3 sequences, of which around 40% were detected only once. The biggest ten clones account for less than 5% of the sample. Sequences were obtained from blood. Receptors originate from a woman aged 18-29 years in good health.

V gene TRBV6-6 combines with J gene TRBJ1-5; 8 bases are shared with TRBD1. This CDR3 has 15 residues. Trimming removed 6 bases from V and 2 bases from J; junction bases left unmatched: 6. Germline CDR1 reads MNHNY; CDR2 reads SVGAGI (reference sequence). CDR3 amino acids: CASSKDRVGNQPQHF. As DNA, the CDR3 is TGTGCCAGCAGCAAGGACAGGGTGGGCAATCAGCCCCAGCATTTT.

With respect to this clonotype: At one of its ends the junction is not consistent with the germline gene, which may arise from a read error. The rearrangement joins TRBV9 to TRBJ1-1, with 10 bases lining up with TRBD1. The CDR3 is made up of 17 amino acids. The germline V gene encodes CDR1 SGDLS and CDR2 YYNGEE. The CDR3 nucleotides are TGTGCCAGCAGCGTAGTCCCGGGACAGGGGAAGAACAATGAAGCTTTCTTT. As protein: CASSVVPGQGKNNEAFF. The variable domain in full, with the rest retrieved from reference TRBV9 and TRBJ1-1, is DSGVTQTPKHLITATGQRVTLRCSPRSGDLSVYWYQQSLDQGLQFLIQYYNGEERAKGNILERFSAQQFPDLHSELNLSSLELGDSALYFCASSVVPGQGKNNEAFFGQGTRLTVV.

V is TRBV24-1 and J is TRBJ2-7; D not resolved. This CDR3 spans 13 amino acids. Germline CDR1 reads KGHDR; CDR2 reads SFDVKD. With 5 bases removed from V and 2 bases from J, the gap between germline ends came to 9 bases. Here the CDR3 reads CATSGQKTYEQYF. The CDR3 DNA reads as TGTGCCACCAGTGGTCAAAAGACCTACGAGCAGTACTTC.

This sequence joins TRBV18 and TRBJ2-5, with TRBD1 matching over 9 bases. With V trimmed by 6 bases and J by 4 bases, 3 bases remained unmatched. This CDR3 has 13 amino acids. The germline V gene has CDR1 KGHSH and CDR2 LQKENI. The CDR3 protein is CASSGQGGETQYF. CDR3 sequence (DNA): TGTGCCAGCTCGGGACAGGGAGGAGAGACCCAGTACTTC.

This chain links TRBV3-1 with TRBJ1-1; D remains unclear. The CDR3 has 15 residues. From germline, CDR1 is LGHDT and CDR2 YNNKEL (reference sequence). V lost 0 bases to trimming and J lost 7 bases, with 15 bases between them. CDR3 bases: TGTGCCAGCAGCCAAGATATAGAGTGGAGTTTTGAAGCTTTCTTT. It specifies CASSQDIEWSFEAFF.

This clonotype was counted only a few times. The CDR3 loop reads CASSFDSGRNEQFF. The CDR3 region has the DNA TGTGCCAGCAGTTTCGACTCCGGGAGGAATGAGCAGTTCTTC. V is TRBV27 and J is TRBJ2-1; 7 nucleotides line up with TRBD2. J gave up 7 bases and V 3 bases, and 6 bases lay outside the gene matches. This CDR3 region has 14 residues. Germline assignment: CDR1 MNHEY and CDR2 SMNVEV (reference sequence).

Ten or more counts support this clonotype. The rearrangement uses TRBV6-2 or TRBV6-3 and TRBJ2-6, with D maybe TRBD1 (5 bases). The germline V gene encodes CDR1 MNHEY and CDR2 SVGEGT. The CDR3 contains 15 residues. V was pared by 2 bases and J by 0 bases, with 5 bases between. In DNA, the CDR3 is TGTGCCAGCAGTTACGACAGCTCTGGGGCCAACGTCCTGACTTTC. It codes for CASSYDSSGANVLTF.

The chain joins TRBV28 to TRBJ2-7; D ambiguous. V lost 8 bases and J lost 0, with 14 bases in between. The CDR3 has 14 amino acids. Germline CDR1 reads MDHEN; CDR2 reads SYDVKM. CDR3 bases: TGTGCCAGCCACCCTGGCGAGGCCTCCTACGAGCAGTACTTC. This sequence encodes CASHPGEASYEQYF.